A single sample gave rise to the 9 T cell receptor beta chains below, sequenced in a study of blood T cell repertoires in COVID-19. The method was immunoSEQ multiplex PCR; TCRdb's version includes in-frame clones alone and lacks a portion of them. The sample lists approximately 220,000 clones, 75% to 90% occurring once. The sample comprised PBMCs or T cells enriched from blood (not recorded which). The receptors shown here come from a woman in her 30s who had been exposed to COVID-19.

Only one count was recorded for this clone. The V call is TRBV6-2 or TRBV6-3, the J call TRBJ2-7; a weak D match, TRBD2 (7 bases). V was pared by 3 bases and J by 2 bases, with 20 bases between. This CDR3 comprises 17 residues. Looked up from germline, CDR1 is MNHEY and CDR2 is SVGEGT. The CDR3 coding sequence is TGTGCCAGCAGTTATGATGATGAGGGGGGGGCCACCTACGAGCAGTACTTC. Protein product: CASSYDDEGGATYEQYF.

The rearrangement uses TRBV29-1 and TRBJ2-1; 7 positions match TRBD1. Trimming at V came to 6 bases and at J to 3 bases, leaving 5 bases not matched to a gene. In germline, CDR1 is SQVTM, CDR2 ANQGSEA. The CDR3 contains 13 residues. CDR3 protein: CSVTGVDYNEQFF. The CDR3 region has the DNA TGCAGCGTAACAGGGGTAGACTACAATGAGCAGTTCTTC.

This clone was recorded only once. CDR3 DNA sequence: TGTGCCAGCAGCGCCGGGGGGGCGGGCACTGAAGCTTTCTTT. Amino acid sequence: CASSAGGAGTEAFF. The chain has TRBV9 and TRBJ1-1; D perhaps matches TRBD1 (6 bases). V dropped 3 bases and J dropped 4 bases, with 13 bases sitting between them. Germline CDR1 and CDR2: SGDLS and YYNGEE. The CDR3 totals 14 residues. The variable domain in full, with the rest retrieved from reference TRBV9 and TRBJ1-1, is DSGVTQTPKHLITATGQRVTLRCSPRSGDLSVYWYQQSLDQGLQFLIQYYNGEERAKGNILERFSAQQFPDLHSELNLSSLELGDSALYFCASSAGGAGTEAFFGQGTRLTVV.

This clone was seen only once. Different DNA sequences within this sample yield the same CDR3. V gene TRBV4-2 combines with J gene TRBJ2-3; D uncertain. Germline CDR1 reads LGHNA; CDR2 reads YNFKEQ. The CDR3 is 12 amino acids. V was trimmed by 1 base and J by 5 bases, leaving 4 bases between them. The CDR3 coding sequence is TGTGCCAGCAGCCAAGTCCAAGATACGCAGTATTTT. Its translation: CASSQVQDTQYF.

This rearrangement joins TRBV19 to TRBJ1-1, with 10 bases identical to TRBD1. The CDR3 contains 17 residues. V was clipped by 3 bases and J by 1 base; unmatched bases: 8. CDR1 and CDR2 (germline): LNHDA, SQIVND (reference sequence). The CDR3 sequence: CASSIRDRGHSNTEAFF. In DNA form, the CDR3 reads TGTGCCAGTAGTATCCGGGACAGGGGTCATTCGAACACTGAAGCTTTCTTT. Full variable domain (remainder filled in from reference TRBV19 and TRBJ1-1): DGGITQSPKYLFRKEGQNVTLSCEQNLNHDAMYWYRQDPGQGLRLIYYSQIVNDFQKGDIAEGYSVSREKKESFPLTVTSAQKNPTAFYLCASSIRDRGHSNTEAFFGQGTRLTVV.

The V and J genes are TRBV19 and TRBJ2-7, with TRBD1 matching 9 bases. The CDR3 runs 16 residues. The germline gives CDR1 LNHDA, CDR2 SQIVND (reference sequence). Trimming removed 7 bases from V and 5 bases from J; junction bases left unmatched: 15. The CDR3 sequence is CASTIGRMGQGHEQYF. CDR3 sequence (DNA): TGTGCCAGTACAATTGGGCGAATGGGACAGGGACACGAGCAGTACTTC. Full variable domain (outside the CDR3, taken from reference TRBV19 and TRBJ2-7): DGGITQSPKYLFRKEGQNVTLSCEQNLNHDAMYWYRQDPGQGLRLIYYSQIVNDFQKGDIAEGYSVSREKKESFPLTVTSAQKNPTAFYLCASTIGRMGQGHEQYFGPGTRLTVT.

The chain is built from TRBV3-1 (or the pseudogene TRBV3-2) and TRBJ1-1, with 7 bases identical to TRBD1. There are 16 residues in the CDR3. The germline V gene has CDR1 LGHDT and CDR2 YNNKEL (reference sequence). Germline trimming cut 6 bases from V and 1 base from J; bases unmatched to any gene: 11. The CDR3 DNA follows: TGTGCCAGCAGTCGAACGACAGGGAGAAAGAACACTGAAGCTTTCTTT. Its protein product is CASSRTTGRKNTEAFF.

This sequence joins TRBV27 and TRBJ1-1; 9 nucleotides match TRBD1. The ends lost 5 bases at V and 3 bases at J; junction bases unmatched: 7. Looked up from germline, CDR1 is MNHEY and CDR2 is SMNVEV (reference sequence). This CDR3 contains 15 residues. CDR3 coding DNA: TGTGCCAGCAGTCCCCGGGACAGGGACTACACTGAAGCTTTCTTT. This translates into CASSPRDRDYTEAFF.

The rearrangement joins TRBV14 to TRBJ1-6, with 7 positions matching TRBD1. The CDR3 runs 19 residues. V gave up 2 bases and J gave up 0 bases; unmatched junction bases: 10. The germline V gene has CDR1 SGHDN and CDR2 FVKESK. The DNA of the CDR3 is TGTGCCAGCAGCCAATTTCGGGCGACAGGGAGCTCCTATAATTCACCCCTCCACTTT. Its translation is CASSQFRATGSSYNSPLHF.